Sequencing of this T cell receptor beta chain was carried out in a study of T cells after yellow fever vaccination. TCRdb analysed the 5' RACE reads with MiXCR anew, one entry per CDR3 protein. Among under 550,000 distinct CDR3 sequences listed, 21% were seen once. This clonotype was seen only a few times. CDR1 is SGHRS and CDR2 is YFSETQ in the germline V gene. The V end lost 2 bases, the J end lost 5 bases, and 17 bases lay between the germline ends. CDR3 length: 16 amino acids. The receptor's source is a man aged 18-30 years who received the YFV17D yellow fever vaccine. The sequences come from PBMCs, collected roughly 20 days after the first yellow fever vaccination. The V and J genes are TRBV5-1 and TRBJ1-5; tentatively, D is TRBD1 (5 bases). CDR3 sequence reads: CASSLTGPAGDQPQHF. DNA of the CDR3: TGCGCCAGCAGCTTAACAGGACCTGCAGGTGATCAGCCCCAGCATTTT.